These 27 T cell receptor beta chains were sequenced from one sample in a study of T cells after somatic rescue of genetic block. Sequencing used immunoSEQ multiplex PCR; TCRdb keeps in-frame clones, though not all of them. The table includes some 68,000 clones, approximately 91% detected once. The sequenced sample consisted of peripheral blood mononuclear cells (PBMCs). These receptors originate from a man younger than 40.

The V gene is TRBV6-4, the J gene TRBJ2-3, with TRBD2 as a possible D gene (6 bases). V was clipped by 5 bases and J by 0 bases, with 9 bases between them. From germline, CDR1 is MRHNA and CDR2 SNTAGT. There are 14 residues in the CDR3. In DNA form, the CDR3 reads TGTGCCAGCAGTCGGGACTCCAGCACAGATACGCAGTATTTT. Translated, it gives CASSRDSSTDTQYF.

This clone was seen only once. The V call is TRBV19, the J call TRBJ2-1; 13 positions match TRBD2. The CDR3 spans 19 residues. V gave up 3 bases and J gave up 7 bases; unmatched junction bases: 15. CDR1 is LNHDA, CDR2 SQIVND, per germline (reference sequence). This chain's CDR3 is CASSIGLAGDLRGGNEQFF. The DNA for the CDR3 is TGTGCCAGTAGTATCGGACTAGCGGGAGATCTAAGGGGTGGGAATGAGCAGTTCTTC.

The V gene is TRBV4-1, the J gene TRBJ1-4; D call uncertain. The CDR3 contains 16 residues. Trimming left V 1 base short and J 8 bases short, with 17 bases between. Per germline, CDR1 MGHRA and CDR2 YSYEKL. The chain's CDR3 is CASSQAGAGPGEKLFF. CDR3 bases: TGCGCCAGCAGCCAAGCAGGCGCAGGACCGGGGGAAAAACTGTTTTTT.

The chain is built from TRBV5-1 and TRBJ1-4; the D gene is possibly TRBD1 (6 bases). CDR1 and CDR2 from the germline V gene are SGHRS and YFSETQ. Trimming left V 4 bases short and J 5 bases short, with 15 bases between. The CDR3 spans 15 residues. CDR3 coding DNA: TGCGCCAGCAGCCCACGGAACAGGGAAAATGAAAAACTGTTTTTT. It yields the protein CASSPRNRENEKLFF. Variable domain in full (rest from reference TRBV5-1 and TRBJ1-4): KAGVTQTPRYLIKTRGQQVTLSCSPISGHRSVSWYQQTPGQGLQFLFEYFSETQRNKGNFPGRFSGRQFSNSRSEMNVSTLELGDSALYLCASSPRNRENEKLFFGSGTQLSVL.

V usage is TRBV2 and J usage is TRBJ1-3, with TRBD1 as a possible D gene (5 bases). The CDR3 loop spans 15 amino acids. V was shortened by 7 bases and J by 2 bases, with 15 bases between the two germline ends. The V gene's germline CDR1 is SNHLY and CDR2 FYNNEI. The CDR3 DNA sequence: TGTGCCAGCACCCCGGGACCCAAGGCTGGAAACACCATATATTTT. As protein: CASTPGPKAGNTIYF.

The rearrangement uses TRBV7-9 and TRBJ1-5, with D perhaps TRBD1 (6 bases). The CDR3 loop spans 13 amino acids. V was trimmed by 5 bases and J by 3 bases, leaving 8 bases between them. The germline gives CDR1 SEHNR, CDR2 FQNEAQ (reference sequence). The CDR3 is CASSRDTNQPQHF. CDR3 in DNA: TGTGCCAGCAGCCGGGACACCAATCAGCCCCAGCATTTT.

This clone was picked up one time. V usage is TRBV7-2 and J usage is TRBJ2-7, with D possibly TRBD2 on 5 matching bases. Trimming stripped 1 base from V and 4 bases from J, with 8 bases between. Germline-derived CDR1 and CDR2 are SGHTA and FQGNSA. This CDR3 is built from 13 residues. The CDR3 sequence is CASSLGGEYEQYF. CDR3 DNA sequence: TGTGCCAGCAGCTTAGGGGGAGAATACGAGCAGTACTTC.

This chain connects TRBV27 to TRBJ2-7, with 7 bases lining up with TRBD1. V trimming: 6 bases; J trimming: 0 bases; junction bases outside the gene matches: 8. This CDR3 has 15 amino acids. Germline V gene data show CDR1 as MNHEY and CDR2 as SMNVEV (reference sequence). CDR3 nucleotides: TGTGCCAGCAGAAGGGACAGCCATAGCTCCTACGAGCAGTACTTC. Its translation: CASRRDSHSSYEQYF.

The chain is built from TRBV5-1 and TRBJ1-1, with D perhaps TRBD1 (5 bases). Germline V gives CDR1 SGHRS, CDR2 YFSETQ. This CDR3 is built from 13 residues. V was trimmed by 3 bases and J by 2 bases, leaving 8 bases between them. CDR3 DNA: TGCGCCAGCAGCTACGACAGAAACACTGAAGCTTTCTTT. Protein sequence: CASSYDRNTEAFF. Full variable domain (outside the CDR3, taken from reference TRBV5-1 and TRBJ1-1): KAGVTQTPRYLIKTRGQQVTLSCSPISGHRSVSWYQQTPGQGLQFLFEYFSETQRNKGNFPGRFSGRQFSNSRSEMNVSTLELGDSALYLCASSYDRNTEAFFGQGTRLTVV.

The table lists this clone with a count of one. CDR3 nucleotide sequence: TGTGCCAGTACCCAGGGGGGGCTTGCAGATACGCAGTATTTT. This codes for CASTQGGLADTQYF. J is TRBJ2-3 and V is TRBV19, with D perhaps given as TRBD1 or TRBD2 (7 bases each). The ends were cut back, 7 bases at V and 4 bases at J, with 15 bases in the middle. The CDR3 sequence is 14 residues long. Germline V gene lookup returns CDR1 LNHDA and CDR2 SQIVND (reference sequence).

The chain combines TRBV19 with TRBJ1-5; 8 nucleotides agree with TRBD1. Germline V gene lookup returns CDR1 LNHDA and CDR2 SQIVND (reference sequence). This CDR3 region has 17 residues. V was pared by 6 bases and J by 7 bases, with 17 bases of the junction left unmatched. The CDR3: CASSTGAGRGRYQPQHF. The CDR3 coding sequence is TGTGCCAGTAGCACAGGGGCGGGCAGGGGGCGATACCAGCCCCAGCATTTT.

The chain is built from TRBV30 and TRBJ1-1; 9 bases align to TRBD1. The germline gives CDR1 GTSNPN, CDR2 SVGIG (reference sequence). V was clipped by 4 bases and J by 4 bases; unmatched bases: 13. The CDR3 contains 16 residues. The CDR3 sequence is CAWISGTGILGTEAFF. The CDR3 nucleotides read TGTGCCTGGATATCCGGGACAGGGATTTTAGGCACTGAAGCTTTCTTT.

J is TRBJ2-2 and V is TRBV28; D call uncertain. V was clipped by 3 bases and J by 4 bases, with 6 bases between them. This CDR3 comprises 13 residues. In germline, CDR1 is MDHEN, CDR2 SYDVKM. The CDR3 sequence: CASSFLTTGELFF. The CDR3 bases are TGTGCCAGCAGTTTTCTTACCACCGGGGAGCTGTTTTTT.

CDR3 region: CATSSANSPLHF. The CDR3 region has the DNA TGTGCCACCAGCAGTGCTAATTCACCCCTCCACTTT. The chain combines TRBV15 with TRBJ1-6; the D is unclear. Per the germline V gene, CDR1 is LNHNV and CDR2 is YYDKDF (reference sequence). The CDR3 is 12 residues long. V was shortened by 3 bases and J by 6 bases, with 3 bases between the two germline ends.

The chain couples TRBV15 to TRBJ2-2; D is perhaps TRBD1 or TRBD2 (5 bases each). The CDR3 totals 17 residues. V dropped 2 bases and J dropped 2 bases, with 15 bases sitting between them. Germline CDR1 is LNHNV and CDR2 is YYDKDF (reference sequence). The CDR3 coding sequence is TGTGCCACCAGCAGACCCCGGGACCATTTAAACACCGGGGAGCTGTTTTTT. Its translation is CATSRPRDHLNTGELFF.

This chain links TRBV6-5 with TRBJ1-6; 10 bases agree with TRBD1. Germline V lookup: CDR1 MNHEY, CDR2 SVGAGI. This CDR3 contains 13 residues. V dropped 5 bases and J dropped 11; count of bases not matched to a gene: 3. CDR3: CASSRQGAAPLHF. CDR3 DNA sequence: TGTGCCAGCAGTCGACAGGGGGCGGCACCCCTCCACTTT.

The J gene is TRBJ2-7, the V gene TRBV5-4, with 13 positions matching TRBD2. Germline V gives CDR1 SGHNT, CDR2 YYREEE (reference sequence). The ends lost 4 bases at V and 5 bases at J; junction bases unmatched: 6. The CDR3 length is 15 residues. CDR3: CASSRTSGRADEQYF. CDR3 in DNA: TGTGCCAGCAGCAGAACTAGCGGGAGGGCCGACGAGCAGTACTTC.

The chain combines TRBV19 with TRBJ1-5; D gene uncertain. CDR1 is LNHDA and CDR2 is SQIVND in the germline V gene (reference sequence). V dropped 3 bases and J dropped 6 bases, with 18 bases sitting between them. The CDR3 totals 16 residues. The CDR3 reads CASSMRGQRSGQPQHF. DNA of the CDR3: TGTGCCAGTAGTATGCGGGGTCAACGGAGTGGTCAGCCCCAGCATTTT.

This chain connects TRBV2 to TRBJ1-5, with a possible D match to TRBD1 (6 bases). CDR1 and CDR2 from the germline V gene are SNHLY and FYNNEI. This CDR3 is 14 amino acids long. Deletions cut 3 bases from V and 2 bases from J, with 8 bases between. This CDR3 reads CASSDRQGNQPQHF. DNA for the CDR3: TGTGCCAGCAGTGACAGACAGGGCAATCAGCCCCAGCATTTT.

The chain's CDR3 is CASSESSGTYEQYF. The CDR3 DNA follows: TGTGCCAGCAGTGAGTCTAGCGGGACCTACGAGCAGTACTTC. V usage is TRBV27 and J usage is TRBJ2-7, with 9 bases lining up with TRBD2. CDR1 is MNHEY, CDR2 SMNVEV, per germline (reference sequence). CDR3 length equals 14 residues. V shed 5 bases, J shed 2 bases, and the junction held 4 bases outside the gene matches.

The rearrangement links TRBV28 to TRBJ1-1; D unresolved. With 6 bases removed from V and 0 bases from J, the gap between germline ends came to 8 bases. Germline V gene lookup returns CDR1 MDHEN and CDR2 SYDVKM. The CDR3 covers 13 residues. The DNA for the CDR3 is TGTGCCAGCAGCTCCCGCGTGAACACTGAAGCTTTCTTT. Translated: CASSSRVNTEAFF.

This clone was found once. This chain joins TRBV6-5 and TRBJ1-1; D possibly corresponds to TRBD1 (5 bases). With 7 bases removed from V and 10 bases from J, the gap between germline ends came to 10 bases. Germline V gene data show CDR1 as MNHEY and CDR2 as SVGAGI. This CDR3 has 10 amino acids. The CDR3 sequence: CASNPGGAFF. The CDR3, as DNA: TGTGCCAGCAACCCGGGGGGAGCTTTCTTT.

V and J are TRBV5-1 and TRBJ2-5, with D unresolved. The DNA end lines up better with TRBJ2-7; the J call may be wrong. The CDR3 spans 14 residues. Per the germline V gene, CDR1 is SGHRS and CDR2 is YFSETQ. The CDR3, as DNA: TGCGCCAGCAGCTTGGTTGTCAGCCCCTACGAGCAGTACTTC. It specifies CASSLVVSPYEQYF.

This clone was observed once. The chain couples TRBV5-4 to TRBJ2-1; a weak D match, TRBD1 (7 bases). The CDR3 runs to 18 residues. Germline V gene data show CDR1 as SGHNT and CDR2 as YYREEE (reference sequence). V lost 2 bases, J lost 1 base, and 19 bases lay in between. The CDR3 loop reads CASSLQRLGGASYNEQFF. The CDR3 DNA is TGTGCCAGCAGCTTACAACGACTAGGGGGCGCGTCCTACAATGAGCAGTTCTTC.

The DNA of the CDR3 is TGTGCCAGCGACAGGGGCGGCACCATATATTTT. Translated: CASDRGGTIYF. The chain has TRBV7-9 and TRBJ1-3; 8 nucleotides align to TRBD1. The CDR3 has 11 residues. Per the germline V gene, CDR1 is SEHNR and CDR2 is FQNEAQ (reference sequence). Trimming cost V 8 bases and J 9 bases; bases outside gene matches: 3.

The chain employs TRBV2 and TRBJ2-7; 7 bases match TRBD1. V was pared by 0 bases and J by 4 bases, with 6 bases of the junction left unmatched. This CDR3 is 15 amino acids long. From germline, CDR1 is SNHLY and CDR2 FYNNEI. The CDR3 sequence is CASSEARRGQYEQYF. In DNA form, the CDR3 reads TGTGCCAGCAGTGAAGCGCGTAGGGGGCAATACGAGCAGTACTTC. Supplemented by reference TRBV2 and TRBJ2-7, the full variable domain reads EPEVTQTPSHQVTQMGQEVILRCVPISNHLYFYWYRQILGQKVEFLVSFYNNEISEKSEIFDDQFSVERPDGSNFTLKIRSTKLEDSAMYFCASSEARRGQYEQYFGPGTRLTVT.

The table lists this clone with a few counts. The chain employs TRBV5-1 and TRBJ1-1; a weak D match, TRBD1 (5 bases). This CDR3 contains 16 residues. The germline gives CDR1 SGHRS, CDR2 YFSETQ. V lost 5 bases and J 6 bases, leaving 23 bases between the germline ends. CDR3 region: CASREMGGHLSAEAFF. Written as DNA, the CDR3 is TGCGCCAGCAGAGAAATGGGTGGACACCTGTCCGCTGAAGCTTTCTTT.